This T cell receptor (beta chain) was captured by sequencing in a study of blood T cell repertoires in COVID-19. On the study more broadly: Acute and convalescent COVID-19 samples came from the United States, Italy and Spain. The cDNA or gDNA used as material had been derived from T cells, B-cell-depleted T cells, or PBMCs.

With 4 bases clipped from V and 3 bases from J, the junction kept 5 bases outside the gene matches. The CDR3 has 16 residues. Germline CDR1 and CDR2: MDHEN and SYDVKM. This clone was recorded at least ten times. Source study methods: For nucleated cells, counts were estimated from reference gene primer amplification. Libraries were prepared by immunoSEQ multiplex PCR; TCRdb keeps only in-frame clonotypes and omits some of them. That table furnishes V, J and clone size, whereas the DNA furnished D and trimming. This table holds 130,000 or so clones, 55% to 70% found once. The clonotype was recovered from a woman between 70 and 85 years old with acute or convalescent COVID-19. The material sequenced was peripheral blood. The chain employs TRBV28 and TRBJ2-1; 11 bases are a match to TRBD2. The CDR3 coding sequence is TGTGCCAGCAGTTCCAATCTAGCGGGGGGCTACAATGAGCAGTTCTTC. Its protein is CASSSNLAGGYNEQFF.